One and the same sample provided the 8 T cell receptor beta chains below, sequenced in a study of early T cells in non-severe SARS-CoV-2 infection. MiXCR, applied by TCRdb to the 5' RACE reads, yields one record per CDR3 protein. The sample lists 40,000 to 50,000 distinct CDR3 sequences, about 5.2% seen once, with 5% to 6.5% in the top ten. Sequenced here: whole blood, sampled at baseline. These receptors all stem from an adult who was a healthcare worker with PCR-confirmed SARS-CoV-2 infection or an uninfected control (not recorded which).

This clonotype was observed at least ten times. This chain joins TRBV6-2 or TRBV6-3 and TRBJ2-5; D is unclear. V was cut by 4 bases and J by 4 bases, with 4 bases left in between. CDR1 and CDR2 from the germline V gene are MNHEY and SVGEGT. The CDR3 is 11 amino acids. The CDR3, as DNA: TGTGCCAGCAGTTTATTAGAGACCCAGTACTTC. Translation: CASSLLETQYF.

This clonotype showed up many times. This chain connects TRBV3-1 to TRBJ2-1, with 16 bases aligning to TRBD2. The V gene end was trimmed by 8 bases and the J gene end by 9 bases; junction bases not matched to a gene: 7. Looked up from germline, CDR1 is LGHDT and CDR2 is YNNKEL (reference sequence). There are 15 residues in the CDR3. The CDR3: CASGTGLAGGVEQFF. The CDR3, as DNA: TGTGCCAGCGGAACGGGACTAGCGGGAGGGGTTGAGCAGTTCTTC.

This clonotype has only a few counts. The chain couples TRBV7-6 to TRBJ1-1; D uncertain. The CDR3 length is 13 residues. The V end lost 5 bases, the J end lost 3 bases, and 10 bases lay between the germline ends. Germline assignment: CDR1 SGHVS and CDR2 FNYEAQ. The CDR3 DNA reads TGTGCCAGCAGCCTTACAGAAGACACTGAAGCTTTCTTT. This translates into CASSLTEDTEAFF.

About this clonotype: This could be a read error, since a much larger clone is one nucleotide away. Without the conserved terminal phenylalanine or tryptophan, this CDR3 likely stems from a read error. The chain has TRBV30 and TRBJ1-5; TRBD1 matches 7 bases. CDR1 GTSNPN and CDR2 SVGIG come from the germline V gene (reference sequence). The CDR3 contains 12 residues. J gave up 4 bases and V 7 bases, and 4 bases lay outside the gene matches. Written as DNA, the CDR3 is TGTGCCTCAGGGACAGAGAATCAGCCCCAGCATTTA. It yields the protein CASGTENQPQHL.

This clonotype was detected ten times or more. The rearrangement uses TRBV20-1 and TRBJ2-5; 8 bases align to TRBD1. J gave up 1 base and V 4 bases, and 8 bases lay outside the gene matches. The length of the CDR3 is 15 residues. Germline loops: CDR1 DFQATT, CDR2 SNEGSKA (reference sequence). The CDR3 sequence: CSATVSGQGQETQYF. As DNA, the CDR3 is TGCAGTGCTACCGTAAGCGGACAGGGCCAAGAGACCCAGTACTTC.

In this sample, this clonotype turned up many times. The rearrangement links TRBV10-2 to TRBJ2-7, with D possibly matching TRBD1 (6 bases). This CDR3 region has 14 residues. Trimming shortened V by 6 bases and J by 0 bases, and 12 bases separated the two germline ends. Germline-derived CDR1 and CDR2 are WSHSY and SAAADI. The CDR3 protein is CASSLNRVSYEQYF. Written as DNA, the CDR3 is TGCGCCAGCAGCCTGAACAGGGTCTCCTACGAGCAGTACTTC.

This clonotype was observed a handful of times. The gene calls are TRBV7-2 and TRBJ2-7; 9 bases agree with TRBD1. CDR3 size: 13 residues. With 7 bases clipped from V and 4 bases from J, the junction kept 5 bases outside the gene matches. Germline values: CDR1 SGHTA, CDR2 FQGNSA. The CDR3 is CASTWTGAYEQYF. In nucleotides, the CDR3 is TGTGCCAGCACCTGGACAGGGGCGTACGAGCAGTACTTC.

This clonotype was seen repeatedly, ten times or more. This chain connects TRBV29-1 to TRBJ2-1; no clear D gene. The CDR3 is made up of 12 amino acids. The ends were cut back, 1 base at V and 0 bases at J, with 1 base in the middle. Germline CDR1 reads SQVTM; CDR2 reads ANQGSEA. The CDR3 DNA reads as TGCAGCGTTGAAGCCTCCTACAATGAGCAGTTCTTC. It codes for CSVEASYNEQFF.